Below, one TCR beta chain is given with its context. This sample was included in a study of T cell changes during pregnancy in multiple sclerosis. The repertoire was sequenced with immunoSEQ multiplex PCR; TCRdb's copy has only in-frame clones and lacks some. The sample has 90,000 to 150,000 clones, approximately 94% seen once. The trim removed 3 bases at V and 5 bases at J, leaving 4 bases unmatched. This CDR3 spans 14 amino acids. The germline gives CDR1 SGHTA, CDR2 FQGTGA. The specimen was peripheral blood, collected before pregnancy. The rearrangement uses TRBV7-3 and TRBJ1-1, with 9 positions matching TRBD1. The TCR was taken from a female donor with multiple sclerosis, enrolled in a pregnancy study. This CDR3 is CASSLDRGSTEAFF. The CDR3 DNA is TGTGCCAGCAGCTTGGACAGGGGAAGTACTGAAGCTTTCTTT.